One and the same sample provided the 16 T cell receptor beta chains below, sequenced in a study of T cell repertoires in cytomegalovirus infection. These receptors' antigens are unknown. A single record per CDR3 protein comes from TCRdb applying MiXCR to the reads. The data hold about 770,000 distinct CDR3 sequences, with almost 30% observed a single time. Sample: cultured CD8+ T cells from PBMCs, taken from culture after CMV antigen stimulation. These receptors all stem from a human donor in good health (CMV status not recorded). Some clones in this sample may be carry-over from other donors' samples.

This clonotype appeared a few times. The chain combines TRBV7-6 with TRBJ2-2; either TRBD1 or TRBD2 may supply D (6 bases each). The CDR3 is 14 amino acids. In germline, CDR1 is SGHVS, CDR2 FNYEAQ. Trimming cost V 3 bases and J 6 bases, with 11 bases left between them. As DNA, the CDR3 is TGTGCCAGCAGCTTGTGGGGGGCTGCCGGGGAGCTGTTTTTT. It specifies CASSLWGAAGELFF. The variable domain in full, with the rest retrieved from reference TRBV7-6 and TRBJ2-2, is GAGVSQSPRYKVTKRGQDVALRCDPISGHVSLYWYRQALGQGPEFLTYFNYEAQQDKSGLPNDRFSAERPEGSISTLTIQRTEQRDSAMYRCASSLWGAAGELFFGEGSRLTVL.

V is TRBV4-2 and J is TRBJ1-2; 8 bases align to TRBD1. The V and J ends lost 1 base and 2 bases, in that order; junction bases with no gene match: 6. Per the germline V gene, CDR1 is LGHNA and CDR2 is YNFKEQ. The CDR3 runs 16 residues. The CDR3 protein is CASSQVGQGPNYGYTF. The CDR3 DNA is TGTGCCAGCAGCCAAGTCGGACAGGGCCCCAACTATGGCTACACCTTC.

This clonotype has a handful of counts. The chain combines TRBV4-1 with TRBJ1-2, with a tentative D call TRBD1 (5 bases). Germline CDR1 MGHRA, CDR2 YSYEKL. The ends were cut back, 0 bases at V and 4 bases at J, with 12 bases in the middle. The CDR3 is made up of 15 amino acids. CDR3: CASSQEPGTAYGYTF. The CDR3 DNA is TGCGCCAGCAGCCAAGAACCCGGGACGGCCTATGGCTACACCTTC.

The chain recombines TRBV4-3 with TRBJ1-5; unclear D gene. The V end lost 0 bases, the J end lost 4 bases, and 13 bases lay between the germline ends. The CDR3 covers 16 residues. Germline V gives CDR1 LGHNA, CDR2 YSLEER. The CDR3 region has the DNA TGCGCCAGCAGCCAAGATAGAGGCCAAGTTAATCAGCCCCAGCATTTT. Translation: CASSQDRGQVNQPQHF.

The chain employs TRBV5-1 and TRBJ1-2, with D possibly being TRBD1 (5 bases). The CDR3 sequence is 12 residues long. V lost 7 bases to trimming and J lost 6 bases, with 13 bases between them. Germline lookup yields CDR1 SGHRS and CDR2 YFSETQ. The CDR3 nucleotides read TGCGCCAGCGGGGACCCGGCCCATGGCTACACCTTC. As protein: CASGDPAHGYTF.

V is TRBV15 and J is TRBJ2-6; D call uncertain. The germline V gene encodes CDR1 LNHNV and CDR2 YYDKDF (reference sequence). There are 13 residues in the CDR3. V lost 6 bases and J 7 bases, leaving 10 bases between the germline ends. CDR3 in DNA: TGTGCCACCAGTCTACTGCCCGCCAACGTCCTGACTTTC. Translated, it gives CATSLLPANVLTF.

This clonotype appeared a few times. The CDR3 DNA reads as TGTGCCAGCAGCGAGCCCGGTTACGAGCAGTACTTC. It codes for CASSEPGYEQYF. The rearrangement links TRBV7-6 to TRBJ2-7, with no clear D. V lost 5 bases and J lost 4, with 9 bases in between. Germline loops: CDR1 SGHVS, CDR2 FNYEAQ. The CDR3 has 12 amino acids. The full variable domain, with the rest looked up from reference TRBV7-6 and TRBJ2-7, is GAGVSQSPRYKVTKRGQDVALRCDPISGHVSLYWYRQALGQGPEFLTYFNYEAQQDKSGLPNDRFSAERPEGSISTLTIQRTEQRDSAMYRCASSEPGYEQYFGPGTRLTVT.

As for this clonotype: Possible read error: a much larger clone is one base away. This rearrangement joins TRBV5-6 to TRBJ2-3; unclear D gene. The germline gives CDR1 SGHDT, CDR2 YYEEEE. CDR3 size: 13 residues. The germline V and J ends were trimmed by 6 bases and 1 base, with 9 bases remaining between them. Here the CDR3 reads CASTWEGTDTQYF. The CDR3 DNA sequence: TGTGCCAGCACCTGGGAAGGCACAGATACGCAGTATTTT.

There are a few counts of this clonotype. CDR3 sequence: CASSQPSGNSPLHF. The CDR3 DNA follows: TGTGCCAGCAGCCAACCTTCGGGTAATTCACCCCTCCACTTT. This sequence joins TRBV27 and TRBJ1-6; D ambiguous. Per germline, CDR1 MNHEY and CDR2 SMNVEV (reference sequence). This CDR3 is 14 amino acids long. Trimming shortened V by 6 bases and J by 6 bases, and 12 bases separated the two germline ends.

The chain has TRBV9 and TRBJ2-3; 7 bases align to TRBD1. Per germline, CDR1 SGDLS and CDR2 YYNGEE. CDR3 size: 16 residues. V gave up 1 base and J gave up 2 bases; unmatched junction bases: 7. DNA of the CDR3: TGTGCCAGCAGCGTACCCTTGACAGGGAACACAGATACGCAGTATTTT. It codes for CASSVPLTGNTDTQYF.

The rearrangement uses TRBV5-6 and TRBJ2-3, with D possibly being TRBD2 (7 bases). The V end lost 4 bases, the J end lost 2 bases, and 23 bases lay between the germline ends. Germline-derived CDR1 and CDR2 are SGHDT and YYEEEE. This CDR3 is built from 18 residues. CDR3 coding DNA: TGTGCCAGCAGCCCGAGGGGGGGGAGAGGGCTCTACACAGATACGCAGTATTTT. Residues: CASSPRGGRGLYTDTQYF. Supplemented by reference TRBV5-6 and TRBJ2-3, the full variable domain reads DAGVTQSPTHLIKTRGQQVTLRCSPKSGHDTVSWYQQALGQGPQFIFQYYEEEERQRGNFPDRFSGHQFPNYSSELNVNALLLGDSALYLCASSPRGGRGLYTDTQYFGPGTRLTVL.

The CDR3: CATKTNTEAFF. As DNA, the CDR3 is TGTGCCACCAAGACAAACACTGAAGCTTTCTTT. The chain couples TRBV6-2 or TRBV6-3 to TRBJ1-1; D gene unclear. The V and J ends lost 10 bases and 2 bases respectively, with 8 bases between them. The CDR3 length is 11 residues. Germline CDR1 and CDR2: MNHEY and SVGEGT.

This clonotype showed up just a few times. The genes are TRBV27 and TRBJ2-1, with D possibly matching TRBD2 (5 bases). V was clipped by 3 bases and J by 10 bases, with 13 bases between them. The germline CDR1 and CDR2 sequences are MNHEY and SMNVEV (reference sequence). The CDR3 extends over 13 amino acids. The CDR3: CASSLGADREQFF. CDR3 bases: TGTGCCAGCAGTTTGGGAGCGGATCGAGAGCAGTTCTTC.

This clonotype was picked up a small number of times. This chain joins TRBV6-5 and TRBJ1-5; D is uncertain. Germline V CDR1 and CDR2: MNHEY, SVGAGI. This CDR3 is 14 amino acids long. Trimming removed 6 bases at V and 3 bases at J, with 12 bases between. CDR3 in amino acids: CASSHSANNQPQHF. The CDR3 DNA sequence: TGTGCCAGCAGCCACTCGGCGAACAATCAGCCCCAGCATTTT.

The sample holds a few counts of this clonotype. The chain joins TRBV6-2 or TRBV6-3 to TRBJ2-6; D uncertain. V was cut by 8 bases and J by 4 bases, with 12 bases left in between. Per germline, CDR1 MNHEY and CDR2 SVGEGT. The CDR3 runs 14 residues. CDR3: CASFKGYGANVLTF. The DNA for the CDR3 is TGTGCCAGCTTTAAAGGGTACGGGGCCAACGTCCTGACTTTC.

This clonotype showed up many times. In DNA, the CDR3 is TGTGCCAGCAGTTTAGGGGGCAGGTATGGCTACACCTTC. Translation gives CASSLGGRYGYTF. The V and J genes are TRBV27 and TRBJ1-2; a weak D match, TRBD1 (6 bases). This CDR3 comprises 13 residues. The germline gives CDR1 MNHEY, CDR2 SMNVEV (reference sequence). Trimming removed 2 bases from V and 5 bases from J, with 9 bases in between.